This TCR beta chain comes out of a study of graft-versus-host responses after intestinal transplantation. Study conclusions and caveats: With peak circulating GvH clone levels came an association with early post-transplant HvG declines.

Profiled with immunoSEQ multiplex PCR; TCRdb holds only in-frame clones, not every one. The sample records more than 90,000 clones, 80% to 95% being singletons. Germline-derived CDR1 and CDR2 are MNHEY and SMNVEV (reference sequence). Trimming cost V 5 bases and J 6 bases; bases outside gene matches: 6. This CDR3 contains 15 residues. With respect to this clone: What it recognizes is unknown.

Here the sequenced sample was unstimulated CD8+ T cells sorted from spleen or lymph node cells, taken before intestinal transplant. The sequence came from a human donor who received an intestinal transplant. The chain joins TRBV27 to TRBJ2-1, with 11 bases that match TRBD1. This chain's CDR3 is CASSPWTGGINEQFF. The CDR3 nucleotides are TGTGCCAGCAGTCCCTGGACAGGGGGCATCAATGAGCAGTTCTTC.